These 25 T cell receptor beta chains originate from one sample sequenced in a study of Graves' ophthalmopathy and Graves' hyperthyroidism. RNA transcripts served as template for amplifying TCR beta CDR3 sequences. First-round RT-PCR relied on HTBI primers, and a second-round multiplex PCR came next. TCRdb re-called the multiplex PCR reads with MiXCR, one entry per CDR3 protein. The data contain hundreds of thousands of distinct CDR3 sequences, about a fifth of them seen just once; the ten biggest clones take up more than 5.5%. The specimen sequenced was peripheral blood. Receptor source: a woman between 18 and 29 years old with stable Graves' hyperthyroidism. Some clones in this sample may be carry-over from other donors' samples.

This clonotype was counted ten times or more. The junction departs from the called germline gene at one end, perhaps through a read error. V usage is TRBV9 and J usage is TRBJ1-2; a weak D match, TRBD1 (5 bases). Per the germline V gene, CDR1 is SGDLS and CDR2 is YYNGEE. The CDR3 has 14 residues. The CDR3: CASSPNGGDYGYTF. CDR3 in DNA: TGTGCCAGCAGCCCAAATGGAGGGGACTACGGCTACACCTTC.

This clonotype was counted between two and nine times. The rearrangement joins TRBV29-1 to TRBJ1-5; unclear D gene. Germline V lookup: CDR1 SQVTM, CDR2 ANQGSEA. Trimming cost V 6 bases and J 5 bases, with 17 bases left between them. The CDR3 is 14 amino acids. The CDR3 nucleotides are TGCAGCGTCGTATCTGGGGAATTGGATCAGCCCCAGCATTTT. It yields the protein CSVVSGELDQPQHF.

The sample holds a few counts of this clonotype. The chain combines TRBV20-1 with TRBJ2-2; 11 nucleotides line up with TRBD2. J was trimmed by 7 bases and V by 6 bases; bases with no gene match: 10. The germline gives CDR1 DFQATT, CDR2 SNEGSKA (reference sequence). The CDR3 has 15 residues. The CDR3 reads CSAVSGGALGGELFF. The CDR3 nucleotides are TGCAGTGCCGTTAGCGGGGGGGCCCTGGGCGGGGAGCTGTTTTTT.

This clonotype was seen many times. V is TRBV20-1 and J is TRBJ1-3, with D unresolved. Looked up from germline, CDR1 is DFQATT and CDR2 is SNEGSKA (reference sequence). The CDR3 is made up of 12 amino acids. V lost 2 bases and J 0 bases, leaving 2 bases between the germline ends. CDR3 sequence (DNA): TGCAGTGCTAGATACTCTGGAAACACCATATATTTT. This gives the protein CSARYSGNTIYF.

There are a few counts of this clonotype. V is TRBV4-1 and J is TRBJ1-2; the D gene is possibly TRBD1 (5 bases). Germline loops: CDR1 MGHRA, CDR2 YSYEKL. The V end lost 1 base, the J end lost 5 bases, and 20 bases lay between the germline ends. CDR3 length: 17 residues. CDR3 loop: CASSQAGGGSNTYGYTF. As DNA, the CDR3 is TGCGCCAGCAGCCAAGCGGGGGGTGGCTCAAATACTTATGGCTACACCTTC.

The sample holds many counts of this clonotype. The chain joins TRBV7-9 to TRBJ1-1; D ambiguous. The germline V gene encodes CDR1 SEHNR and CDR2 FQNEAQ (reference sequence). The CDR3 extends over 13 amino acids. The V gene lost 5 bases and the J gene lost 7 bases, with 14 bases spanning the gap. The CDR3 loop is CASSLSGYIEAFF. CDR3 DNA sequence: TGTGCCAGCAGCCTCAGCGGATACATTGAAGCTTTCTTT.

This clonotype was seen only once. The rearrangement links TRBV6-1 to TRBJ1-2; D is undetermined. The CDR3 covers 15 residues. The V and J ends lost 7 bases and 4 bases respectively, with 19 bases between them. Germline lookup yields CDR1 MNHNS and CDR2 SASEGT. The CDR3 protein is CASIKSPDRSYGYTF. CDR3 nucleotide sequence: TGTGCCAGCATCAAATCCCCAGACCGTAGCTATGGCTACACCTTC.

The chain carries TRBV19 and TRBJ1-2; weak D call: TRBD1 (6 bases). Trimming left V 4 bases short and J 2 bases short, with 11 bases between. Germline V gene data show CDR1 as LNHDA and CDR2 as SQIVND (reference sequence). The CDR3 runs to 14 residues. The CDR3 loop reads CASSTTGVNYGYTF. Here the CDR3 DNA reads TGTGCCAGTAGTACGACAGGAGTAAACTATGGCTACACCTTC.

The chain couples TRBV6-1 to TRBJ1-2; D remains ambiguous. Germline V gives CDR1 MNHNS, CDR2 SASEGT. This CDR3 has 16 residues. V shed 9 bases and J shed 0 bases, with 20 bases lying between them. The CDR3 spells CASKKGWSESNYGYTF. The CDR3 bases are TGTGCCAGTAAAAAAGGGTGGTCCGAATCTAACTATGGCTACACCTTC.

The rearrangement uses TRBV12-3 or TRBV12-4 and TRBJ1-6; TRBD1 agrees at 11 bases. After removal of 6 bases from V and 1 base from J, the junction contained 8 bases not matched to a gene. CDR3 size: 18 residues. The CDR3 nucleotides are TGTGCCAGCAGAGGACAGGGGGCAATGGGATCCTATAATTCACCCCTCCACTTT. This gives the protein CASRGQGAMGSYNSPLHF.

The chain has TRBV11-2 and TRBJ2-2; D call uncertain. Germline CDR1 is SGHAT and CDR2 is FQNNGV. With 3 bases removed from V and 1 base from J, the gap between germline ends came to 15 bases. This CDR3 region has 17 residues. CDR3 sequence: CASSLGSRRMNTGELFF. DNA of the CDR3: TGTGCCAGCAGCTTGGGGTCCCGACGGATGAACACCGGGGAGCTGTTTTTT.

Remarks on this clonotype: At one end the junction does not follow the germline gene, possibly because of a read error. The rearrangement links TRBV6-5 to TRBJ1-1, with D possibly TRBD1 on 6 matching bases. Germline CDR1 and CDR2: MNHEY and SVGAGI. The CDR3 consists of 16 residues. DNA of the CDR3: TGTGCCAGCAGTTACGATGGCAGGGGTAGGAACACTGAAGCTTGCTTT. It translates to CASSYDGRGRNTEACF.

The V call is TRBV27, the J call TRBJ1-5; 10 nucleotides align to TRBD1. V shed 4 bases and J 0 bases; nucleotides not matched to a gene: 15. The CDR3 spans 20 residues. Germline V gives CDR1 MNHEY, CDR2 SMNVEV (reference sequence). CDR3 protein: CASSWRMDRGYLYSNQPQHF. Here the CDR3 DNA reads TGTGCCAGCAGTTGGCGGATGGACAGGGGGTACCTTTATAGCAATCAGCCCCAGCATTTT.

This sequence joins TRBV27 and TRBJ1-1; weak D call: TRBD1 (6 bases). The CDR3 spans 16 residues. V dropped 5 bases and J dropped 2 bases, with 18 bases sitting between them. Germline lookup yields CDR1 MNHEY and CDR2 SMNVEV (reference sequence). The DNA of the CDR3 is TGTGCCAGCAGTCCTTTTCGTGACAGGCGAAACACTGAAGCTTTCTTT. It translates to CASSPFRDRRNTEAFF.

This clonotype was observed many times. The DNA of the CDR3 is TGTGCCAGCAATCGGGGCGTCGGGGACCAGTACTTC. Its protein product is CASNRGVGDQYF. V and J are TRBV6-2 or TRBV6-3 and TRBJ2-5, with D possibly being TRBD1 or TRBD2 (5 bases each). Trimming pared 7 bases from V and 10 bases from J, leaving 16 bases between. The CDR3 runs 12 residues. In germline, CDR1 is MNHEY, CDR2 SVGEGT.

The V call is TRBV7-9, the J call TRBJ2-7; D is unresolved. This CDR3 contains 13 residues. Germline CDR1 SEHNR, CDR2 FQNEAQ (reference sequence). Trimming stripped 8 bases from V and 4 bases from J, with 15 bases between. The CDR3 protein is CASGAAGNYEQYF. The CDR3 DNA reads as TGTGCCAGCGGCGCGGCAGGCAATTACGAGCAGTACTTC.

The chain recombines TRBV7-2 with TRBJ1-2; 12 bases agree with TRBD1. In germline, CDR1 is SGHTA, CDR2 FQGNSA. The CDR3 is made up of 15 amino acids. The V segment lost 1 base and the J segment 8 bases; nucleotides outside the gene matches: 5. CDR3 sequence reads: CASSLVGQGAGGYTF. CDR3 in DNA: TGTGCCAGCAGCTTAGTGGGACAGGGGGCTGGCGGCTACACCTTC.

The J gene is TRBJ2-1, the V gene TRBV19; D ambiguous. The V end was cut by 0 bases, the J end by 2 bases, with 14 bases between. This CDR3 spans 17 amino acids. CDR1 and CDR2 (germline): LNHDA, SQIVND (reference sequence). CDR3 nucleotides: TGTGCCAGTAGTATAGATAAATGGGGAAACACCTACAATGAGCAGTTCTTC. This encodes CASSIDKWGNTYNEQFF.

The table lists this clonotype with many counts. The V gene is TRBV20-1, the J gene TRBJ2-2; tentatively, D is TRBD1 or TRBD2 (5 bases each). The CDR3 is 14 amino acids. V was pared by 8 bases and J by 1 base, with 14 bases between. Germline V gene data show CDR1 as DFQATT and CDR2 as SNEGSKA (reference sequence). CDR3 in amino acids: CSSGLGRNTGELFF. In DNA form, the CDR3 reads TGCAGTTCAGGGCTGGGGAGGAACACCGGGGAGCTGTTTTTT.

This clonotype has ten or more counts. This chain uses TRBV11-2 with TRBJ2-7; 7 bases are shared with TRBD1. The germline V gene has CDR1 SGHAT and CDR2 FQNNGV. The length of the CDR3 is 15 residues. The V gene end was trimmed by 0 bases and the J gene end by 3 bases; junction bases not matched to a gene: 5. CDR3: CASSLEGQAFYEQYF. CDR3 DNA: TGTGCCAGCAGCTTAGAAGGACAGGCATTCTACGAGCAGTACTTC.

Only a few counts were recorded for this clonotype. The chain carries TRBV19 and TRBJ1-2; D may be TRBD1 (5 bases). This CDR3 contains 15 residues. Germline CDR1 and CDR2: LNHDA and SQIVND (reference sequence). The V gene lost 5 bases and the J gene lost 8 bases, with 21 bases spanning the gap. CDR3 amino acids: CASSPERGYRRGYTF. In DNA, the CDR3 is TGTGCCAGTAGTCCGGAAAGGGGTTACCGAAGGGGCTACACCTTC. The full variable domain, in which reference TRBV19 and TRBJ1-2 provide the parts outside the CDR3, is DGGITQSPKYLFRKEGQNVTLSCEQNLNHDAMYWYRQDPGQGLRLIYYSQIVNDFQKGDIAEGYSVSREKKESFPLTVTSAQKNPTAFYLCASSPERGYRRGYTFGSGTRLTVV.

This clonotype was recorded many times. This chain's CDR3 is CASRPMNTEAFF. CDR3 in DNA: TGTGCCAGCAGGCCCATGAACACTGAAGCTTTCTTT. This chain uses TRBV28 with TRBJ1-1, with D uncertain. Germline CDR1 is MDHEN and CDR2 is SYDVKM. The CDR3 runs to 12 residues. V shed 6 bases and J shed 0 bases, with 5 bases lying between them.

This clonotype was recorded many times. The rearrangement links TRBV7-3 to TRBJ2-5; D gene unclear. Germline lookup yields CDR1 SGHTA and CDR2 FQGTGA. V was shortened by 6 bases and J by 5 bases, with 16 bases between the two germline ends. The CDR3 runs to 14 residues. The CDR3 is CASRGPGQGETQYF. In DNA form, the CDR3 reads TGTGCCAGCAGGGGTCCGGGTCAAGGGGAGACCCAGTACTTC. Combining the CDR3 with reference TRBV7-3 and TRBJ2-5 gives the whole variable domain GAGVSQTPSNKVTEKGKYVELRCDPISGHTALYWYRQSLGQGPEFLIYFQGTGAADDSGLPNDRFFAVRPEGSVSTLKIQRTERGDSAVYLCASRGPGQGETQYFGPGTRLLVL.

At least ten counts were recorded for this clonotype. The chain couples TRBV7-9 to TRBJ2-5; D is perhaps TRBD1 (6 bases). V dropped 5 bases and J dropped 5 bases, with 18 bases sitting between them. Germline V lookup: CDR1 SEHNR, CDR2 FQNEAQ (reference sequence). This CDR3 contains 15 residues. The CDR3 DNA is TGTGCCAGCAGCCGGTTCCGGCAGGGGCGGGAGACCCAGTACTTC. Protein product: CASSRFRQGRETQYF. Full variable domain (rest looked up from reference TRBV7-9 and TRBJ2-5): DTGVSQNPRHKITKRGQNVTFRCDPISEHNRLYWYRQTLGQGPEFLTYFQNEAQLEKSRLLSDRFSAERPKGSFSTLEIQRTEQGDSAMYLCASSRFRQGRETQYFGPGTRLLVL.

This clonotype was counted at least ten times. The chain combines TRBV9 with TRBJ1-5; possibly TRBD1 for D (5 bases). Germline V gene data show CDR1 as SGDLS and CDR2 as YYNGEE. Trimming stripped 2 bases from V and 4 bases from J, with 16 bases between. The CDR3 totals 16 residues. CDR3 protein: CASSVGVGSGNQPQHF. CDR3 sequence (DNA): TGTGCCAGCAGCGTGGGGGTCGGGAGTGGAAATCAGCCCCAGCATTTT.